These 21 T cell receptor beta chains were sequenced from one sample in a study of blood T cell repertoires in COVID-19. Data came from immunoSEQ multiplex PCR; TCRdb stores just in-frame clones and leaves some out. The sample yields hundreds of thousands of clones, 70% to 75% seen once. Sequencing was performed on peripheral blood. All receptors derive from a woman of 80 years or more with acute or convalescent COVID-19.

V usage is TRBV6-6 and J usage is TRBJ1-1; D unresolved. Germline loops: CDR1 MNHNY, CDR2 SVGAGI (reference sequence). The V end was cut by 7 bases, the J end by 1 base, with 10 bases between. This CDR3 has 13 residues. CDR3 amino acids: CASKIPGNTEAFF. DNA of the CDR3: TGTGCCAGCAAGATTCCGGGGAACACTGAAGCTTTCTTT.

The J gene is TRBJ2-7, the V gene TRBV6-1, with D unresolved. There are 13 residues in the CDR3. The V gene's germline CDR1 is MNHNS and CDR2 SASEGT. V dropped 0 bases and J dropped 4 bases, with 7 bases sitting between them. This CDR3 is CASSEAHTYEQYF. In DNA form, the CDR3 reads TGTGCCAGCAGTGAAGCCCATACTTACGAGCAGTACTTC.

This clone has a single count. V usage is TRBV9 and J usage is TRBJ2-1, with 7 bases identical to TRBD2. This CDR3 region has 15 residues. Unmatched junction bases numbered 6, after V lost 4 bases and J lost 2 bases. Germline CDR1 and CDR2: SGDLS and YYNGEE. The CDR3 nucleotides read TGTGCCAGCAGCCGTACTAGCGTCCCCTACAATGAGCAGTTCTTC. The encoded protein is CASSRTSVPYNEQFF.

The rearrangement uses TRBV10-3 and TRBJ2-1; the D gene is possibly TRBD2 (6 bases). V lost 6 bases, J lost 2 bases, and 17 bases lay in between. The CDR3 runs to 16 residues. In germline, CDR1 is ENHRY, CDR2 SYGVKD. The CDR3 here is CAISQKAGPTYNEQFF. The CDR3 DNA reads TGTGCCATCAGCCAGAAAGCGGGTCCCACCTACAATGAGCAGTTCTTC.

V and J are TRBV5-4 and TRBJ2-1; 10 bases agree with TRBD2. Trimming removed 4 bases from V and 5 bases from J; junction bases left unmatched: 15. The CDR3 is 18 residues long. The germline V gene has CDR1 SGHNT and CDR2 YYREEE (reference sequence). CDR3 sequence reads: CASSLTTSGDLLNNEQFF. The DNA of the CDR3 is TGTGCCAGCAGCCTTACTACTAGCGGGGATCTACTAAACAATGAGCAGTTCTTC.

V and J are TRBV3-1 (or the pseudogene TRBV3-2) and TRBJ2-2, with TRBD2 identical over 7 bases. Germline CDR1 LGHDT, CDR2 YNNKEL (reference sequence). With V trimmed by 0 bases and J by 7 bases, 20 bases remained unmatched. CDR3 length: 20 amino acids. CDR3 coding DNA: TGTGCCAGCAGCCAAGACCCCCTTACCGGGACTACCCTCGGGGTCGGGGAGCTGTTTTTT. Protein: CASSQDPLTGTTLGVGELFF.

The chain links TRBV3-1 (or the pseudogene TRBV3-2) to TRBJ2-2; 13 bases match TRBD2. The CDR3 length is 16 residues. After removal of 8 bases from V and 4 bases from J, the junction contained 7 bases not matched to a gene. CDR1 is LGHDT and CDR2 is YNNKEL in the germline V gene (reference sequence). The CDR3 DNA follows: TGTGCCAGCGCCAGAGGGACTAGCGGGATCACCGGGGAGCTGTTTTTT. It codes for CASARGTSGITGELFF.

The genes are TRBV11-2 and TRBJ1-2, with D unresolved. V was clipped by 2 bases and J by 6 bases, with 7 bases between them. The germline gives CDR1 SGHAT, CDR2 FQNNGV. This CDR3 comprises 12 residues. The CDR3 reads CASSLSSDGYTF. CDR3 DNA: TGTGCCAGCAGCTTAAGTTCAGATGGCTACACCTTC. Combining the CDR3 with reference TRBV11-2 and TRBJ1-2 gives the whole variable domain EAGVAQSPRYKIIEKRQSVAFWCNPISGHATLYWYQQILGQGPKLLIQFQNNGVVDDSQLPKDRFSAERLKGVDSTLKIQPAKLEDSAVYLCASSLSSDGYTFGSGTRLTVV.

The sample holds many counts of this clone. The V call is TRBV6-5, the J call TRBJ2-5; D not certain. The germline V gene encodes CDR1 MNHEY and CDR2 SVGAGI. CDR3 length: 16 residues. With 2 bases removed from V and 5 bases from J, the gap between germline ends came to 18 bases. Here the CDR3 reads CASSYGGRLVEETQYF. The CDR3, as DNA: TGTGCCAGCAGTTACGGCGGCCGGTTGGTGGAGGAGACCCAGTACTTC.

The chain has TRBV2 and TRBJ1-4, with 9 bases aligning to TRBD1. V shed 2 bases, J shed 5 bases, and the junction held 3 bases outside the gene matches. Germline CDR1 reads SNHLY; CDR2 reads FYNNEI. This CDR3 comprises 15 residues. In nucleotides, the CDR3 is TGTGCCAGCAGTGAACCAGGGACAGGGAATGAAAAACTGTTTTTT. It translates to CASSEPGTGNEKLFF.

The chain links TRBV7-3 to TRBJ1-1; D is uncertain. CDR1 SGHTA and CDR2 FQGTGA come from the germline V gene. The CDR3 covers 13 residues. The ends were cut back, 7 bases at V and 1 base at J, with 10 bases in the middle. DNA of the CDR3: TGTGCCAGCAAAGAGCAATCGAACACTGAAGCTTTCTTT. Its translation is CASKEQSNTEAFF.

This chain uses TRBV30 with TRBJ2-5; 10 nucleotides align to TRBD1. The trim removed 1 base at V and 5 bases at J, leaving 10 bases unmatched. Germline V gene sequence: CDR1 GTSNPN, CDR2 SVGIG (reference sequence). This CDR3 has 16 residues. The CDR3 DNA reads TGTGCCTGGAGTGCCTCCGGGACAGGGGTCCGGGAGACCCAGTACTTC. Its translation is CAWSASGTGVRETQYF. Supplemented by reference TRBV30 and TRBJ2-5, the full variable domain reads SQTIHQWPATLVQPVGSPLSLECTVEGTSNPNLYWYRQAAGRGLQLLFYSVGIGQISSEVPQNLSASRPQDRQFILSSKKLLLSDSGFYLCAWSASGTGVRETQYFGPGTRLLVL.

CDR3 region: CASSTPGGSYNSPLHF. CDR3 in DNA: TGTGCCAGCAGTACCCCCGGAGGCTCCTATAATTCACCCCTCCACTTT. V usage is TRBV28 and J usage is TRBJ1-6; D is unresolved. Germline CDR1 MDHEN, CDR2 SYDVKM. V lost 5 bases to trimming and J lost 0 bases, with 11 bases between them. CDR3 length: 16 amino acids.

This chain joins TRBV2 and TRBJ2-3; the D is unclear. CDR1 SNHLY and CDR2 FYNNEI come from the germline V gene. This CDR3 has 13 amino acids. Trimming removed 4 bases at V and 2 bases at J, with 7 bases between. CDR3 coding DNA: TGTGCCAGCAGTGTGTTAGACACAGATACGCAGTATTTT. Translated, it gives CASSVLDTDTQYF.

CDR3 residues: CASTQSGTSVVHEQYF. For the CDR3, the DNA is TGTGCCAGCACCCAAAGCGGGACTAGCGTTGTTCACGAGCAGTACTTC. This chain links TRBV27 with TRBJ2-7, with 10 bases matching TRBD2. The J segment lost 5 bases and the V segment lost 7 bases, leaving 14 bases of the junction unmatched. This CDR3 comprises 16 residues. CDR1 and CDR2 from the germline V gene are MNHEY and SMNVEV (reference sequence).

The rearrangement links TRBV5-4 to TRBJ2-3; possible D gene TRBD1, 6 bases. This CDR3 has 14 amino acids. Trimming removed 5 bases from V and 3 bases from J, with 13 bases in between. Per germline, CDR1 SGHNT and CDR2 YYREEE (reference sequence). In DNA form, the CDR3 reads TGTGCCAGCAGGGGGACACGCGAAACAGATACGCAGTATTTT. It translates to CASRGTRETDTQYF.

This clone has only one observation. This chain links TRBV21-1 with TRBJ2-2; the tabulated D call, TRBD1, remains unverified against the DNA. TRBV21-1 is described as a pseudogene. The CDR3 length is 16 residues. In nucleotides, the CDR3 is TGTGCCAGCAGCAAATGTCAGGGCGCGAGGACCGGGGAGCTGTTTTTT. Its protein is CASSKCQGARTGELFF.

The chain joins TRBV6-2 or TRBV6-3 to TRBJ1-5; TRBD1 might be the D (6 bases). The CDR3 consists of 16 residues. The germline gives CDR1 MNHEY, CDR2 SVGEGT. V was cut by 2 bases and J by 4 bases, with 15 bases left in between. For the CDR3, the DNA is TGTGCCAGCAGTTACAGACAGGCGACCATTAATCAGCCCCAGCATTTT. Translated, it gives CASSYRQATINQPQHF.

V gene TRBV2 combines with J gene TRBJ1-5; the D is unclear. CDR3 size: 15 residues. V was pared by 4 bases and J by 1 base, with 11 bases between. Germline V lookup: CDR1 SNHLY, CDR2 FYNNEI. The CDR3 reads CASSAQSTSNQPQHF. The DNA of the CDR3 is TGTGCCAGCAGTGCGCAGTCAACAAGCAATCAGCCCCAGCATTTT.

The chain is built from TRBV30 and TRBJ2-7; TRBD2 aligns across 7 bases. The germline gives CDR1 GTSNPN, CDR2 SVGIG (reference sequence). This CDR3 has 15 amino acids. V shed 2 bases and J 2 bases; nucleotides not matched to a gene: 9. Here the CDR3 reads CAWSRRGAGTYEQYF. As DNA, the CDR3 is TGTGCCTGGAGTCGAAGGGGAGCGGGAACCTACGAGCAGTACTTC.

Only a few counts were recorded for this clone. The chain links TRBV7-2 to TRBJ1-5; D gene ambiguous. The germline V and J ends were trimmed by 5 bases and 2 bases, with 10 bases remaining between them. In germline, CDR1 is SGHTA, CDR2 FQGNSA. This CDR3 contains 14 residues. This CDR3 reads CASSTTPRNQPQHF. DNA for the CDR3: TGTGCCAGCAGCACCACTCCTCGCAATCAGCCCCAGCATTTT.